This T cell receptor (beta chain) was documented in a study of blood T cell repertoires in COVID-19. Study context: Sites across the United States, Italy and Spain contributed samples from acute and convalescent COVID-19. The analysed material was cDNA or gDNA that came from T cells, B-cell-depleted T cells, or PBMCs.

Sequencing was performed with immunoSEQ multiplex PCR; in TCRdb, only in-frame clones are kept and a portion is missing. The table lists about 200,000 clones, roughly 83% of them singletons, with about 5.6% in the top ten. The J segment lost 4 bases and the V segment lost 8 bases, leaving 7 bases of the junction unmatched. Germline CDR1 and CDR2: SNHLY and FYNNEI. The CDR3 runs to 14 residues. Study members were between about 18 and 90 years old and lived in 20 to 30 US regions. Assignment of participants to cohorts was predicated upon participant-reported clinical history. The V and J genes are TRBV2 and TRBJ2-2; 7 bases are a match to TRBD1. This clonotype was obtained from a man in his forties or fifties with acute COVID-19. The sequencing sample was made of PBMCs or T cells enriched from blood (not recorded which). The CDR3 region has the DNA TGTGCCAGCCAGACAGGGTCCCCCACCGGGGAGCTGTTTTTT. It encodes CASQTGSPTGELFF.